This T cell receptor beta chain was retrieved from a study of tumor-infiltrating lymphocytes in primary liver carcinoma. The investigators made TCR beta cDNA from roughly 0.45 ug total RNA, using a constant-region primer. Libraries of TCR beta came from three nested multiplex PCR rounds with slightly modified ARM-PCR. The study ran its first two PCR rounds for roughly 9 cycles each, using TRBV1-TRBV30 forward primers and a C-beta reverse primer. Via MiXCR, TCRdb re-called the multiplex PCR reads, giving one row per CDR3 protein. This table holds tens of thousands of distinct CDR3 sequences, about 65% found once. Study-wide findings and caveats: Tumor-adjacent and tumor-blood pairs displayed less overlap than did pairs of tumor regions. Blood's top-250-clone fraction was significantly lower than that of tumors (p = 0.039). It was observed that only about 7-24% of the top clones appeared in every one of the five tumor regions.

The CDR3 has 14 residues. Germline CDR1 and CDR2: SGHDN and FVKESK. This clonotype has a handful of counts. Its antigen is currently unknown. At one of its ends the junction is not consistent with the germline gene, which may arise from a read error. Unsorted bulk tissue (roughly 19-31 mg) underwent RNA and DNA co-extraction. Sequenced: liver tumor tissue from sampling region 4. Documented subset: tumor region T4, right-lateral pole. This rearrangement joins TRBV14 to TRBJ1-6; D is perhaps TRBD1 (6 bases). This sequence was found in a man in his forties with primary liver carcinoma and hepatitis B virus infection. The CDR3 region is CAGSHSGENSPLHF. The CDR3 DNA reads TGTGCCGGCAGTCACTCAGGGGAAAATTCACCCCTCCACTTT.